This T cell receptor (beta chain) is drawn from a study of blood T cell repertoires in COVID-19. Study overall: Both acute and convalescent COVID-19 samples were obtained from the United States, Italy and Spain. The cDNA or gDNA used as material had been derived from T cells, B-cell-depleted T cells, or PBMCs.

The CDR3 is 16 residues long. Germline V gene sequence: CDR1 MNHEY, CDR2 SMNVEV (reference sequence). Trimming at V came to 5 bases and at J to 2 bases, leaving 3 bases not matched to a gene. The authors' processing: Amplifying reference gene primers gave estimates of nucleated cell counts. Assay used: immunoSEQ multiplex PCR; TCRdb lists only in-frame clones, some missing. V, J and clone size are those of that table, while D and trimming were read from the DNA. The sample contains some 55,000 clones, 87% of which appear only once. Concerning this clone: Other DNA sequences within the sample encode an identical CDR3.

The origin of this receptor is a man aged 60-69 years with acute or convalescent COVID-19. Sequencing was done on a sample of peripheral blood. The chain links TRBV27 to TRBJ2-5; 15 nucleotides match TRBD2. Here the CDR3 DNA reads TGTGCCAGCAGTCTCGGACTAGCGGGGGGGCAAGAGACCCAGTACTTC. Residues: CASSLGLAGGQETQYF.